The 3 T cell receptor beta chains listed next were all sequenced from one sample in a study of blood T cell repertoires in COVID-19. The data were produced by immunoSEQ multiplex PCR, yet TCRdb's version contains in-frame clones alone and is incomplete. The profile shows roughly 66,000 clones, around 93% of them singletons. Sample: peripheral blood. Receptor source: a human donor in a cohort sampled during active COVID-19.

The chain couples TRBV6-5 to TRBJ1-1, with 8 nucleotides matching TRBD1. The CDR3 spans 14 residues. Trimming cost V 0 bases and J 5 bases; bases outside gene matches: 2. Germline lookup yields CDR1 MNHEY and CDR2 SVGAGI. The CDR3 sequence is CASSYSTGVTEAFF. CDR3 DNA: TGTGCCAGCAGTTACTCGACAGGGGTAACTGAAGCTTTCTTT.

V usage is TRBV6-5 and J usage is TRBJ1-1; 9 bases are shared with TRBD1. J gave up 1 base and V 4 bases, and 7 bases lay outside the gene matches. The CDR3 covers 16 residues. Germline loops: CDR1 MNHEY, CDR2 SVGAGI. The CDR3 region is CASSFTQGARNTEAFF. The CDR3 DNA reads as TGTGCCAGCAGTTTTACACAGGGGGCGCGGAACACTGAAGCTTTCTTT.

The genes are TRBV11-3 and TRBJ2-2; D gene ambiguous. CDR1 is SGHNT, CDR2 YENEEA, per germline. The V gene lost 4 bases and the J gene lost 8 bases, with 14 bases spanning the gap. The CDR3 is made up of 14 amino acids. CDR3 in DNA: TGTGCCAGCAGCTCCGGTTCCGCGGTAGGGGAGCTGTTTTTT. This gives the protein CASSSGSAVGELFF.